Presented here are 30 T cell receptor beta chains from one specimen sequenced in a study of blood T cell repertoires in COVID-19. Libraries were prepared by immunoSEQ multiplex PCR; TCRdb keeps only in-frame clonotypes and omits some of them. The sample holds about 190,000 clones, about 83% seen once. Sequencing was performed on PBMCs or T cells enriched from blood (not recorded which). The source is a woman between 25 and 40 years old who had recovered from COVID-19.

The V call is TRBV19, the J call TRBJ1-2; no clear D. Germline CDR1 and CDR2: LNHDA and SQIVND (reference sequence). There are 12 residues in the CDR3. Trimming stripped 3 bases from V and 6 bases from J, with 8 bases between. The CDR3 sequence: CASSIGTDGYTF. The DNA of the CDR3 is TGTGCCAGTAGTATTGGTACGGATGGCTACACCTTC.

The rearrangement joins TRBV4-2 to TRBJ2-2, with 10 bases lining up with TRBD2. The trim removed 4 bases at V and 6 bases at J, leaving 2 bases unmatched. The CDR3 contains 14 residues. Germline CDR1 LGHNA, CDR2 YNFKEQ. CDR3 bases: TGTGCCAGCAGCCCCGGACTAGCGGCCGGGGAGCTGTTTTTT. It codes for CASSPGLAAGELFF.

This clone has only one observation. The chain recombines TRBV2 with TRBJ1-6; 10 nucleotides agree with TRBD1. Losses at the gene ends were 5 bases for V and 7 bases for J; bases not matched to a gene: 5. The CDR3 is 15 residues long. Germline V CDR1 and CDR2: SNHLY, FYNNEI. The CDR3 DNA is TGTGCCAGCAGTCCTGGGGGACAGGGGAATTCACCCCTCCACTTT. Protein sequence: CASSPGGQGNSPLHF.

V is TRBV25-1 and J is TRBJ1-3; D gene ambiguous. CDR1 MGHDK and CDR2 SYGVNS come from the germline V gene. Trimming took 0 bases from V and 4 from J, leaving 4 bases between them. The CDR3 is 13 residues long. This CDR3 is CASSEYVGNTIYF. In DNA form, the CDR3 reads TGTGCCAGCAGTGAATACGTAGGAAACACCATATATTTT.

This clone was detected once. The chain links TRBV2 to TRBJ1-2; D not certain. The CDR3 is made up of 12 amino acids. Germline V lookup: CDR1 SNHLY, CDR2 FYNNEI. The germline V and J ends were trimmed by 4 bases and 7 bases, with 10 bases remaining between them. This CDR3 is CASSVLGGGYTF. The CDR3 DNA sequence: TGTGCCAGCAGTGTGCTCGGTGGTGGCTACACCTTC.

The V and J genes are TRBV18 and TRBJ2-7; the D gene is possibly TRBD1 (5 bases). This CDR3 is built from 12 residues. The germline CDR1 and CDR2 sequences are KGHSH and LQKENI. V lost 2 bases and J 5 bases, leaving 7 bases between the germline ends. CDR3 nucleotides: TGTGCCAGCTCACCAAAAGGGGACGAGCAGTACTTC. Its protein product is CASSPKGDEQYF.

The V and J genes are TRBV24-1 and TRBJ2-1, with D hard to call. The V gene's germline CDR1 is KGHDR and CDR2 SFDVKD. The CDR3 consists of 13 residues. Trimming pared 1 base from V and 9 bases from J, leaving 9 bases between. CDR3 nucleotides: TGTGCCACCAGTGATTTTGTCTCAGGTGAGCAGTTCTTC. It translates to CATSDFVSGEQFF.

The V gene is TRBV28, the J gene TRBJ1-1, with unresolved D. Germline V CDR1 and CDR2: MDHEN, SYDVKM. CDR3 length equals 12 residues. V was shortened by 7 bases and J by 6 bases, with 12 bases between the two germline ends. The chain's CDR3 is CASKRDNPEAFF. CDR3 coding DNA: TGTGCCAGCAAAAGAGACAACCCTGAAGCTTTCTTT.

This clone was counted a few times. The chain combines TRBV7-8 with TRBJ2-1; 10 nucleotides line up with TRBD2. The CDR3 has 15 amino acids. J lost 3 bases, V lost 7 bases, and 6 bases had no gene match. Germline CDR1 and CDR2: SGHVS and FQNEAQ. CDR3 nucleotide sequence: TGTGCCAGCAATAGCGGGAGGATACGCTACAATGAGCAGTTCTTC. This codes for CASNSGRIRYNEQFF.

This clone was detected only once. The J gene is TRBJ1-1, the V gene TRBV6-1, with TRBD1 matching 7 bases. J was trimmed by 0 bases and V by 0 bases; bases with no gene match: 7. From germline, CDR1 is MNHNS and CDR2 SASEGT. The CDR3 is 17 residues long. CDR3 in DNA: TGTGCCAGCAGTGAAGCACCCCTGGGACAGTTGAACACTGAAGCTTTCTTT. It translates to CASSEAPLGQLNTEAFF.

V is TRBV27 and J is TRBJ2-7; 12 bases are a match to TRBD2. Germline V gene sequence: CDR1 MNHEY, CDR2 SMNVEV (reference sequence). The CDR3 spans 16 residues. With V trimmed by 2 bases and J by 1 base, 3 bases remained unmatched. Written as DNA, the CDR3 is TGTGCCAGCAGTTTAAGACTAGCGGGAGCGTCCTACGAGCAGTACTTC. It is translated as CASSLRLAGASYEQYF.

The genes are TRBV6-6 and TRBJ2-5, with a weak D call TRBD1 (6 bases). The germline V and J ends were trimmed by 5 bases and 4 bases, with 17 bases remaining between them. The CDR3 consists of 15 residues. CDR1 and CDR2 (germline): MNHNY, SVGAGI (reference sequence). The CDR3 here is CASSIPGTISETQYF. The CDR3 region has the DNA TGTGCCAGCAGTATTCCCGGGACAATATCAGAGACCCAGTACTTC.

This chain connects TRBV5-5 to TRBJ1-3; 7 bases align to TRBD1. The V gene end was trimmed by 4 bases and the J gene end by 0 bases; junction bases not matched to a gene: 10. The CDR3 totals 17 residues. Germline V gene sequence: CDR1 SGHKS, CDR2 YYEKEE (reference sequence). The CDR3 is CASSRDSVPFSGNTIYF. The CDR3 DNA follows: TGTGCCAGCAGCCGGGACAGCGTTCCTTTCTCTGGAAACACCATATATTTT.

This clone was seen more than once but under ten times. The rearrangement links TRBV18 to TRBJ2-2, with 9 bases lining up with TRBD1. The trim removed 6 bases at V and 4 bases at J, leaving 15 bases unmatched. The CDR3 loop spans 18 amino acids. Germline V CDR1 and CDR2: KGHSH, LQKENI. DNA of the CDR3: TGTGCCAGCTCTCCAAGCCTAACCGGGACAGGGAGCACCGGGGAGCTGTTTTTT. Translation: CASSPSLTGTGSTGELFF.

This chain links TRBV27 with TRBJ1-6; 8 nucleotides line up with TRBD1. After removal of 5 bases from V and 0 bases from J, the junction contained 6 bases not matched to a gene. Germline V lookup: CDR1 MNHEY, CDR2 SMNVEV (reference sequence). The CDR3 has 17 amino acids. The chain's CDR3 is CASSVNRGSSYNSPLHF. The DNA for the CDR3 is TGTGCCAGCAGTGTAAACAGGGGGAGCTCCTATAATTCACCCCTCCACTTT.

This clone was detected a few times. The V call is TRBV2, the J call TRBJ1-4, with D possibly TRBD1 on 6 matching bases. The V end was cut by 10 bases, the J end by 8 bases, with 11 bases between. This CDR3 is 11 amino acids long. Germline CDR1 is SNHLY and CDR2 is FYNNEI. The CDR3 nucleotides are TGTGCCACATTCAGGGGAGAAAAACTGTTTTTT. Translating gives CATFRGEKLFF.

The chain couples TRBV3-1 (or the pseudogene TRBV3-2) to TRBJ1-2; tentatively, D is TRBD1 (6 bases). This CDR3 region has 14 residues. Germline V gene sequence: CDR1 LGHDT, CDR2 YNNKEL (reference sequence). V was shortened by 4 bases and J by 4 bases, with 13 bases between the two germline ends. CDR3: CASSPQQGSYGYTF. The CDR3 DNA reads as TGTGCCAGCAGCCCACAACAGGGTAGCTATGGCTACACCTTC.

The chain employs TRBV5-1 and TRBJ2-1, with TRBD2 matching 9 bases. Looked up from germline, CDR1 is SGHRS and CDR2 is YFSETQ. This CDR3 contains 15 residues. J lost 9 bases, V lost 1 base, and 8 bases had no gene match. For the CDR3, the DNA is TGCGCCAGCAGCTTGACTAGCGGGTCCGGTAGTGAGCAGTTCTTC. Protein product: CASSLTSGSGSEQFF.

The V and J genes are TRBV27 and TRBJ2-1, with 11 bases lining up with TRBD2. Germline V lookup: CDR1 MNHEY, CDR2 SMNVEV (reference sequence). This CDR3 contains 15 residues. With V trimmed by 3 bases and J by 7 bases, 5 bases remained unmatched. The CDR3 reads CASSLDLAGGNEQFF. CDR3 coding DNA: TGTGCCAGCAGTTTGGATCTAGCGGGAGGTAATGAGCAGTTCTTC.

J is TRBJ1-3 and V is TRBV5-3; D is undetermined. TRBV5-3 qualifies as an ORF whose function is uncertain. This CDR3 is 15 amino acids long. V dropped 3 bases and J dropped 0 bases, with 10 bases sitting between them. This chain's CDR3 is CARSSQRSSGNTIYF. CDR3 coding DNA: TGTGCCAGAAGCTCTCAGCGGAGCTCTGGAAACACCATATATTTT.

V gene TRBV7-9 combines with J gene TRBJ2-3; maybe TRBD1 (5 bases). The V end lost 3 bases, the J end lost 4 bases, and 8 bases lay between the germline ends. This CDR3 comprises 13 residues. Germline CDR1 reads SEHNR; CDR2 reads FQNEAQ (reference sequence). CDR3 sequence reads: CASSFVGADTQYF. For the CDR3, the DNA is TGTGCCAGCAGCTTCGTAGGGGCAGATACGCAGTATTTT.

As regards this clone: The same CDR3 also results from other DNA sequences found in this sample. The rearrangement uses TRBV28 and TRBJ2-7; D not resolved. With 6 bases removed from V and 4 bases from J, the gap between germline ends came to 7 bases. Germline V gene lookup returns CDR1 MDHEN and CDR2 SYDVKM. This CDR3 has 11 residues. CDR3 residues: CASSPHYEQYF. The DNA of the CDR3 is TGTGCCAGCAGCCCACATTACGAGCAGTACTTC.

The chain carries TRBV7-5 and TRBJ2-1; the D segment call TRBD2 is taken from the table without a DNA check. TRBV7-5 is recorded as a pseudogene. This CDR3 has 17 amino acids. The CDR3 loop is CARSLKVELAESNEQFF. In nucleotides, the CDR3 is TGTGCCAGAAGCTTAAAGGTGGAGCTAGCGGAGTCCAATGAGCAGTTCTTC.

V gene TRBV6-5 combines with J gene TRBJ2-2; D unresolved. The CDR3 sequence is 14 residues long. Trimming left V 7 bases short and J 0 bases short, with 9 bases between. Looked up from germline, CDR1 is MNHEY and CDR2 is SVGAGI. CDR3 nucleotides: TGTGCCAGCAAGAGCGCCACGAACACCGGGGAGCTGTTTTTT. It codes for CASKSATNTGELFF.

J is TRBJ2-7 and V is TRBV18; D gene uncertain. With 5 bases removed from V and 3 bases from J, the gap between germline ends came to 11 bases. The CDR3 totals 13 residues. The germline gives CDR1 KGHSH, CDR2 LQKENI. The CDR3 DNA reads TGTGCCAGCTCAAGTGTCGCAGTCTACGAGCAGTACTTC. Its translation is CASSSVAVYEQYF.

J is TRBJ2-5 and V is TRBV9, with TRBD1 as a possible D gene (5 bases). CDR3 length equals 14 residues. V lost 0 bases and J 5 bases, leaving 11 bases between the germline ends. In germline, CDR1 is SGDLS, CDR2 YYNGEE. The CDR3 nucleotides are TGTGCCAGCAGCGTAGGGCAGGGTCTGGAGACCCAGTACTTC. Residues: CASSVGQGLETQYF.

CDR3 coding DNA: TGTGCCAGCAAGGGGACAGACTCCTACGAGCAGTACTTC. Translation gives CASKGTDSYEQYF. The chain joins TRBV6-5 to TRBJ2-7; 7 nucleotides line up with TRBD1. The CDR3 runs to 13 residues. V trimming: 7 bases; J trimming: 0 bases; junction bases outside the gene matches: 3. The germline gives CDR1 MNHEY, CDR2 SVGAGI.

The chain employs TRBV24-1 and TRBJ2-3; 9 positions match TRBD1. CDR1 is KGHDR, CDR2 SFDVKD, per germline. Germline trimming cut 5 bases from V and 3 bases from J; bases unmatched to any gene: 11. The CDR3 runs to 17 residues. Here the CDR3 DNA reads TGTGCCACCAGTGGGGAACCGACAGGGGGTTTGACAGATACGCAGTATTTT. Translated, it gives CATSGEPTGGLTDTQYF.

The chain carries TRBV7-9 and TRBJ2-7; D not resolved. V was trimmed by 1 base and J by 2 bases, leaving 9 bases between them. Germline lookup yields CDR1 SEHNR and CDR2 FQNEAQ (reference sequence). The CDR3 loop spans 14 amino acids. The CDR3 DNA is TGTGCCAGCAGCTTAGTTCCGGTTACCTACGAGCAGTACTTC. It specifies CASSLVPVTYEQYF.

In its sample, this clone was seen a few times. This sequence joins TRBV6-4 and TRBJ1-1; possibly TRBD1 for D (6 bases). CDR3 size: 15 residues. Germline V gene data show CDR1 as MRHNA and CDR2 as SNTAGT. Trimming removed 6 bases at V and 5 bases at J, with 19 bases between. The CDR3 DNA is TGTGCCAGCAGCCCCCAACAGGGAAGTGGAACTGAAGCTTTCTTT. Its translation is CASSPQQGSGTEAFF.